Below are 24 T cell receptor beta chains sequenced from a single sample in a study of T cell repertoires in cytomegalovirus infection. TCRdb called the reads again in MiXCR, with one record for every CDR3 protein. The repertoire has about 270,000 distinct CDR3 sequences, roughly 21% of them found once; the top ten carry roughly 20%. Their antigen targets remain unknown. The sequenced sample was cultured PBMCs, obtained from culture after CMV antigen stimulation. These receptors all stem from a human donor in good health (CMV status not recorded). Some clones in this sample may be carry-over from other donors' samples.

This clonotype was detected ten times or more. This rearrangement joins TRBV4-1 to TRBJ1-6; D remains unclear. Germline lookup yields CDR1 MGHRA and CDR2 YSYEKL. Trimming cost V 0 bases and J 7 bases, with 10 bases left between them. This CDR3 has 15 residues. The CDR3 region is CASSQEATSNSPLHF. DNA of the CDR3: TGCGCCAGCAGCCAAGAGGCGACCTCCAATTCACCCCTCCACTTT.

This clonotype showed up many times. The J gene is TRBJ1-5, the V gene TRBV7-2, with D unresolved. Per the germline V gene, CDR1 is SGHTA and CDR2 is FQGNSA. Trimming took 3 bases from V and 2 from J, leaving 5 bases between them. CDR3 length: 13 residues. CDR3 protein: CASSLRGNQPQHF. The CDR3 DNA follows: TGTGCCAGCAGCTTGAGGGGCAATCAGCCCCAGCATTTT.

The chain carries TRBV19 and TRBJ2-5; no definite D call. The CDR3 contains 14 residues. Trimming pared 1 base from V and 0 bases from J, leaving 6 bases between. From germline, CDR1 is LNHDA and CDR2 SQIVND (reference sequence). The CDR3 protein is CASSIGGNQETQYF. As DNA, the CDR3 is TGTGCCAGTAGTATAGGAGGCAACCAAGAGACCCAGTACTTC. Using reference TRBV19 and TRBJ2-5 for the parts outside the CDR3, the full variable domain is DGGITQSPKYLFRKEGQNVTLSCEQNLNHDAMYWYRQDPGQGLRLIYYSQIVNDFQKGDIAEGYSVSREKKESFPLTVTSAQKNPTAFYLCASSIGGNQETQYFGPGTRLLVL.

The V call is TRBV5-1, the J call TRBJ2-2, with D uncertain. The V end lost 2 bases, the J end lost 6 bases, and 8 bases lay between the germline ends. Germline V gene lookup returns CDR1 SGHRS and CDR2 YFSETQ. This CDR3 comprises 13 residues. The CDR3 loop is CASSLNAPGELFF. Written as DNA, the CDR3 is TGCGCCAGCAGCTTAAATGCTCCCGGGGAGCTGTTTTTT. The full variable domain, rest sourced from reference TRBV5-1 and TRBJ2-2, is KAGVTQTPRYLIKTRGQQVTLSCSPISGHRSVSWYQQTPGQGLQFLFEYFSETQRNKGNFPGRFSGRQFSNSRSEMNVSTLELGDSALYLCASSLNAPGELFFGEGSRLTVL.

This clonotype was seen ten or more times. V and J are TRBV7-2 and TRBJ2-2; perhaps TRBD1 as D (6 bases). Germline V gene sequence: CDR1 SGHTA, CDR2 FQGNSA. Trimming took 4 bases from V and 5 from J, leaving 14 bases between them. The CDR3 spans 15 residues. CDR3 sequence (DNA): TGTGCCAGCAGCTGGGGTGTGAGGGGGACCGGGGAGCTGTTTTTT. It translates to CASSWGVRGTGELFF.

A few counts support this clonotype. The V call is TRBV19, the J call TRBJ2-5; the match to TRBD2 covers 10 bases. The trim removed 3 bases at V and 5 bases at J, leaving 0 bases unmatched. This CDR3 spans 13 amino acids. Germline CDR1 reads LNHDA; CDR2 reads SQIVND (reference sequence). The chain's CDR3 is CASSMGLAETQYF. CDR3 nucleotides: TGTGCCAGTAGTATGGGACTAGCGGAGACCCAGTACTTC.

V is TRBV15 and J is TRBJ2-1; TRBD2 agrees at 7 bases. V gave up 6 bases and J gave up 9 bases; unmatched junction bases: 11. The CDR3 runs to 14 residues. CDR1 and CDR2 (germline): LNHNV, YYDKDF (reference sequence). CDR3 amino acids: CATRERRERAEQFF. The CDR3 DNA sequence: TGTGCCACCAGGGAAAGGCGGGAGAGAGCTGAGCAGTTCTTC.

The chain employs TRBV4-1 and TRBJ2-5; D is unclear. V was clipped by 4 bases and J by 2 bases, with 14 bases between them. This CDR3 has 15 amino acids. CDR1 is MGHRA and CDR2 is YSYEKL in the germline V gene. CDR3 DNA: TGCGCCAGCAGCCCCGGATGGCAGTCGCAAGAGACCCAGTACTTC. As protein: CASSPGWQSQETQYF.

V gene TRBV28 combines with J gene TRBJ2-5; TRBD1 agrees at 8 bases. Germline lookup yields CDR1 MDHEN and CDR2 SYDVKM. The CDR3 contains 16 residues. Trimming cost V 7 bases and J 5 bases; bases outside gene matches: 15. The CDR3 is CASTINLGQGSETQYF. The CDR3 nucleotides are TGTGCCAGCACCATCAACCTCGGACAGGGTAGCGAGACCCAGTACTTC.

This rearrangement joins TRBV20-1 to TRBJ2-7; 7 nucleotides agree with TRBD2. Germline loops: CDR1 DFQATT, CDR2 SNEGSKA (reference sequence). This CDR3 spans 14 amino acids. CDR3 nucleotide sequence: TGCAGTGTCGTCGCTGGGACTACCTCCAACGAGCAGTACGTC. As protein: CSVVAGTTSNEQYV.

The chain recombines TRBV24-1 with TRBJ2-5; no clear D gene. V lost 5 bases, J lost 5 bases, and 14 bases lay in between. From germline, CDR1 is KGHDR and CDR2 SFDVKD. This CDR3 spans 14 amino acids. The CDR3 sequence is CATSGTSSDETQYF. CDR3 nucleotides: TGTGCCACCAGTGGGACCTCTAGTGACGAGACCCAGTACTTC.

The chain is built from TRBV12-3 or TRBV12-4 and TRBJ2-2, with 7 bases matching TRBD2. J gave up 7 bases and V 6 bases, and 11 bases lay outside the gene matches. CDR3 length equals 15 residues. CDR3 DNA sequence: TGTGCCAGCAGCCCGGGGGGAAGCAAATACGGGGAGCTGTTTTTT. It codes for CASSPGGSKYGELFF.

This clonotype appeared many times. The chain uses TRBV7-3 and TRBJ1-5; possible D gene TRBD1, 6 bases. The CDR3 extends over 13 amino acids. CDR1 is SGHTA and CDR2 is FQGTGA in the germline V gene. V was shortened by 1 base and J by 11 bases, with 12 bases between the two germline ends. In DNA form, the CDR3 reads TGTGCCAGCAGCTTAAACCAGGACAGTTCCCAGCATTTT. Protein: CASSLNQDSSQHF.

This clonotype was detected only a few times. The chain couples TRBV28 to TRBJ1-1, with D perhaps TRBD1 (6 bases). This CDR3 spans 14 amino acids. Deletions cut 6 bases from V and 10 bases from J, with 21 bases between. Germline V gene data show CDR1 as MDHEN and CDR2 as SYDVKM. In DNA form, the CDR3 reads TGTGCCAGCAGCTTGGGGGCAGAGATGGGGGTAGCTTTCTTT. Protein: CASSLGAEMGVAFF.

This clonotype appeared many times. CDR3 DNA sequence: TGTGCCAGCAGCCTGGGGGGGGTCTCCTACAATGAGCAGTTCTTC. Translating it yields CASSLGGVSYNEQFF. V and J are TRBV7-2 and TRBJ2-1; 7 bases align to TRBD2. J was trimmed by 0 bases and V by 5 bases; bases with no gene match: 4. The length of the CDR3 is 15 residues. Germline values: CDR1 SGHTA, CDR2 FQGNSA.

This clonotype was recorded many times. V usage is TRBV7-2 and J usage is TRBJ1-5; tentatively, D is TRBD1 (5 bases). CDR1 is SGHTA, CDR2 FQGNSA, per germline. This CDR3 has 15 residues. Deletions cut 8 bases from V and 2 bases from J, with 16 bases between. The CDR3 is CASSFRGERNQPQHF. The CDR3 DNA follows: TGTGCCAGCTCCTTCCGGGGGGAGCGCAATCAGCCCCAGCATTTT.

The chain recombines TRBV25-1 with TRBJ1-2; the D is unclear. V shed 4 bases and J shed 2 bases, with 5 bases lying between them. Germline V gene data show CDR1 as MGHDK and CDR2 as SYGVNS. The CDR3 runs 12 residues. CDR3 nucleotides: TGTGCCAGCAGTGGCGTGAACTATGGCTACACCTTC. Its translation is CASSGVNYGYTF.

The V call is TRBV12-3 or TRBV12-4, the J call TRBJ2-2; D not certain. The CDR3 covers 14 residues. Trimming pared 6 bases from V and 3 bases from J, leaving 11 bases between. DNA of the CDR3: TGTGCCAGCAGCGGTAAAGCGTACACCGGGGAGCTGTTTTTT. It is translated as CASSGKAYTGELFF.

J is TRBJ1-5 and V is TRBV4-3; D not resolved. The CDR3 is made up of 15 amino acids. Germline CDR1 LGHNA, CDR2 YSLEER. Trimming pared 0 bases from V and 4 bases from J, leaving 10 bases between. CDR3: CASSQEATENQPQHF. The CDR3 DNA reads as TGCGCCAGCAGCCAAGAGGCTACAGAAAATCAGCCCCAGCATTTT.

This clonotype was picked up a small number of times. The chain recombines TRBV5-6 with TRBJ2-7, with 7 positions matching TRBD2. The CDR3 runs 14 residues. Germline-derived CDR1 and CDR2 are SGHDT and YYEEEE. J lost 4 bases, V lost 0 bases, and 4 bases had no gene match. This CDR3 reads CASSLGGSGYEQYV. Written as DNA, the CDR3 is TGTGCCAGCAGCTTGGGCGGGAGCGGGTACGAGCAGTACGTC.

This clonotype was picked up many times. The chain uses TRBV7-2 and TRBJ1-2, with 7 nucleotides matching TRBD1. The CDR3 extends over 13 amino acids. After removal of 2 bases from V and 6 bases from J, the junction contained 3 bases not matched to a gene. From germline, CDR1 is SGHTA and CDR2 FQGNSA. The CDR3: CASSLSGGDGYTF. The CDR3 nucleotides are TGTGCCAGCAGCTTATCAGGGGGAGATGGCTACACCTTC.

The rearrangement uses TRBV5-4 and TRBJ2-1, with D unclear. Per the germline V gene, CDR1 is SGHNT and CDR2 is YYREEE (reference sequence). The CDR3 extends over 13 amino acids. V was pared by 4 bases and J by 7 bases, with 12 bases between. The chain's CDR3 is CASSPVSWNEQFF. The CDR3 DNA follows: TGTGCCAGCAGCCCGGTGAGTTGGAATGAGCAGTTCTTC.

J is TRBJ2-1 and V is TRBV19; D may be TRBD2 (6 bases). The CDR3 extends over 13 amino acids. Germline V CDR1 and CDR2: LNHDA, SQIVND (reference sequence). Trimming took off 8 bases at V and 11 bases at J, with 19 bases between the two ends. The chain's CDR3 is CASRQDYFFKQFF. CDR3 nucleotide sequence: TGTGCCAGTCGGCAGGACTACTTCTTCAAGCAGTTCTTC.

This clonotype turned up a few times. This chain connects TRBV7-2 to TRBJ2-3; D remains unclear. The V end lost 1 base, the J end lost 7 bases, and 12 bases lay between the germline ends. Per the germline V gene, CDR1 is SGHTA and CDR2 is FQGNSA. CDR3 size: 14 residues. As DNA, the CDR3 is TGTGCCAGCAGCTTAGGAACCTCACACAATACGCAGTATTTT. It translates to CASSLGTSHNTQYF.